This TCR beta chain was profiled in a study of T cells in Graves' hyperthyroidism and ophthalmopathy. Any patient presenting with uncontrolled infection, other autoimmune disease, pregnancy or lactation was left out. The sample, blood from the first hyperthyroidism diagnosis, precedes any ophthalmopathy symptoms. The source material, RNA transcripts, was used to amplify TCR beta CDR3 regions. The TCR CDR3 first-round RT-PCR relied on the HTBI primer set. In TCRdb, the multiplex PCR reads were re-called with MiXCR into one record per CDR3 protein. The table has more than 300,000 distinct CDR3 sequences, about 15% seen once. The germline V gene encodes CDR1 SGHAT and CDR2 FQNNGV. The CDR3 is 14 amino acids. V was shortened by 3 bases and J by 0 bases, with 8 bases between the two germline ends.

Sequencing was carried out using blood. V usage is TRBV11-2 and J usage is TRBJ1-2; D may be TRBD1 (5 bases). This clonotype was sampled from a woman in her 30s with Graves' hyperthyroidism that later progressed to Graves' ophthalmopathy. The CDR3 region is CASSLGDSNYGYTF. CDR3 in DNA: TGTGCCAGCAGCTTGGGGGATTCTAACTATGGCTACACCTTC.